Presented here are 31 T cell receptor beta chains from one specimen sequenced in a study of cytomegalovirus exposure and HLA in healthy donors. Libraries were prepared by immunoSEQ multiplex PCR; TCRdb keeps only in-frame clonotypes and omits some of them. The sample includes roughly 100,000 clones, about 87% of them seen just once. The material sequenced was PBMCs. These receptors came from a woman aged 18-29 years in good health and CMV-seropositive.

The chain joins TRBV28 to TRBJ2-1, with a possible D match to TRBD2 (5 bases). The CDR3 loop spans 15 amino acids. The V and J ends lost 5 bases and 9 bases respectively, with 20 bases between them. Per germline, CDR1 MDHEN and CDR2 SYDVKM. The CDR3 nucleotides are TGTGCCAGCAGTCCAGATGGACGATTCGAGGGTGAGCAGTTCTTC. It translates to CASSPDGRFEGEQFF.

The chain carries TRBV6-5 and TRBJ1-5; D remains unclear. The CDR3 sequence is 13 residues long. V was pared by 5 bases and J by 6 bases, with 11 bases between. The germline CDR1 and CDR2 sequences are MNHEY and SVGAGI. As DNA, the CDR3 is TGTGCCAGCAGTGTCACTGCAACTCAGCCCCAGCATTTT. Amino acid sequence: CASSVTATQPQHF.

The rearrangement uses TRBV27 and TRBJ1-5, with D tentatively TRBD1 (5 bases). V lost 5 bases to trimming and J lost 6 bases, with 11 bases between them. The CDR3 spans 13 residues. CDR1 MNHEY and CDR2 SMNVEV come from the germline V gene (reference sequence). CDR3: CASSRGDGQPQHF. CDR3 DNA sequence: TGTGCCAGCAGTCGGGGGGATGGTCAGCCCCAGCATTTT.

The gene calls are TRBV25-1 and TRBJ2-5; D ambiguous. Germline assignment: CDR1 MGHDK and CDR2 SYGVNS. Trimming took off 2 bases at V and 5 bases at J, with 6 bases between the two ends. There are 12 residues in the CDR3. CDR3 sequence (DNA): TGTGCCAGCAGTGAAACTTGGGAGACCCAGTACTTC. The encoded protein is CASSETWETQYF.

This chain links TRBV6-1 with TRBJ2-1; 9 bases agree with TRBD2. The CDR3 runs to 15 residues. Germline values: CDR1 MNHNS, CDR2 SASEGT. V lost 7 bases and J lost 5; bases outside the gene matches: 9. CDR3 bases: TGTGCCAGCAAAGAATTAGCGGGGGCCCACAATGAGCAGTTCTTC. Its protein product is CASKELAGAHNEQFF.

CDR3 DNA sequence: TGTGCCAGTAGTACCACCAGGGTCGGTGGAGAGACCCAGTACTTC. It codes for CASSTTRVGGETQYF. V is TRBV19 and J is TRBJ2-5, with D perhaps TRBD1 (5 bases). Germline CDR1 and CDR2: LNHDA and SQIVND (reference sequence). The CDR3 covers 15 residues. V gave up 4 bases and J gave up 4 bases, with 16 bases separating them.

This clone came up a few times. The chain joins TRBV7-9 to TRBJ1-2, with 7 bases that match TRBD1. Looked up from germline, CDR1 is SEHNR and CDR2 is FQNEAQ (reference sequence). The CDR3 is 15 amino acids. The V and J ends lost 2 bases and 2 bases, in that order; junction bases with no gene match: 5. CDR3 amino acids: CASSLKGAPNYGYTF. The CDR3 DNA reads TGTGCCAGCAGCTTAAAGGGGGCCCCCAACTATGGCTACACCTTC.

This sequence joins TRBV13 and TRBJ2-3, with D tentatively TRBD2 (5 bases). Trimming shortened V by 7 bases and J by 0 bases, and 11 bases separated the two germline ends. The V gene's germline CDR1 is PRHDT and CDR2 FYEKMQ (reference sequence). This CDR3 comprises 14 residues. The chain's CDR3 is CASTHRGSTDTQYF. The CDR3, as DNA: TGTGCCAGCACCCACCGCGGGAGCACAGATACGCAGTATTTT.

The chain employs TRBV15 and TRBJ1-6; TRBD1 might be the D (6 bases). Trimming removed 0 bases at V and 7 bases at J, with 13 bases between. Per germline, CDR1 LNHNV and CDR2 YYDKDF (reference sequence). The CDR3 totals 16 residues. Here the CDR3 DNA reads TGTGCCACCAGCAGAGAGAGAAACAGGGTAAATTCACCCCTCCACTTT. Translation: CATSRERNRVNSPLHF.

This clone was recorded a few times. V and J are TRBV9 and TRBJ1-1, with D perhaps matching TRBD1 (5 bases). Trimming took 6 bases from V and 1 from J, leaving 7 bases between them. Germline V CDR1 and CDR2: SGDLS, YYNGEE. The CDR3 runs to 12 residues. The CDR3 region is CASKGANTEAFF. For the CDR3, the DNA is TGTGCCAGCAAAGGGGCGAACACTGAAGCTTTCTTT. Together with reference TRBV9 and TRBJ1-1, the CDR3 gives the full variable domain: DSGVTQTPKHLITATGQRVTLRCSPRSGDLSVYWYQQSLDQGLQFLIQYYNGEERAKGNILERFSAQQFPDLHSELNLSSLELGDSALYFCASKGANTEAFFGQGTRLTVV.

The chain carries TRBV13 and TRBJ2-7; 7 nucleotides agree with TRBD1. Germline assignment: CDR1 PRHDT and CDR2 FYEKMQ (reference sequence). The CDR3 has 17 amino acids. The trim removed 2 bases at V and 5 bases at J, leaving 15 bases unmatched. DNA for the CDR3: TGTGCCAGCAGCTTAACAGGGGCCGGCGATTGGGCCCACGAGCAGTACTTC. It translates to CASSLTGAGDWAHEQYF.

The V gene is TRBV2, the J gene TRBJ2-2; TRBD1 agrees at 7 bases. Germline CDR1 and CDR2: SNHLY and FYNNEI. V dropped 8 bases and J dropped 5; count of bases not matched to a gene: 17. CDR3 length: 17 amino acids. CDR3 nucleotides: TGTGCCAGCGGGAACCCGTATCCCGGGACAGATACCGGGGAGCTGTTTTTT. It codes for CASGNPYPGTDTGELFF.

The rearrangement joins TRBV5-6 to TRBJ2-7; weak D call: TRBD1 (6 bases). The V gene's germline CDR1 is SGHDT and CDR2 YYEEEE. CDR3 length equals 15 residues. V lost 3 bases, J lost 4 bases, and 17 bases lay in between. The CDR3 DNA is TGTGCCAGCAGCTGGAACCGACAGGCAAATTACGAGCAGTACTTC. As protein: CASSWNRQANYEQYF.

V is TRBV13 and J is TRBJ1-2, with 9 nucleotides matching TRBD1. Germline trimming cut 5 bases from V and 2 bases from J; bases unmatched to any gene: 3. The CDR3 is 14 amino acids. Germline CDR1 is PRHDT and CDR2 is FYEKMQ (reference sequence). The CDR3: CASSPGQGNYGYTF. The CDR3 nucleotides are TGTGCCAGCAGCCCCGGACAGGGGAACTATGGCTACACCTTC.

This clone appeared a few times. The chain employs TRBV18 and TRBJ1-6, with TRBD1 matching over 10 bases. The length of the CDR3 is 14 residues. V lost 4 bases and J lost 7; bases outside the gene matches: 1. The germline CDR1 and CDR2 sequences are KGHSH and LQKENI. Here the CDR3 DNA reads TGTGCCAGCTCACTGACAGGGGGCAATTCACCCCTCCACTTT. Translated: CASSLTGGNSPLHF.

This chain links TRBV28 with TRBJ1-5, with 9 bases identical to TRBD1. The CDR3 contains 14 residues. V gave up 6 bases and J gave up 5 bases; unmatched junction bases: 5. The germline V gene encodes CDR1 MDHEN and CDR2 SYDVKM. CDR3 bases: TGTGCCAGCAGACCGGGACAGGGCCATCAGCCCCAGCATTTT. Protein: CASRPGQGHQPQHF.

Details on this clone: Other DNA sequences of this sample code for an identical CDR3. The chain couples TRBV5-1 to TRBJ2-7; D is unresolved. Germline CDR1 and CDR2: SGHRS and YFSETQ. This CDR3 region has 14 residues. The ends were cut back, 0 bases at V and 3 bases at J, with 10 bases in the middle. The CDR3 reads CASSLGGGSYEQYV. In DNA, the CDR3 is TGCGCCAGCAGCTTGGGAGGCGGCAGCTACGAGCAGTACGTC.

The chain recombines TRBV10-1 with TRBJ2-1; tentatively, D is TRBD1 (6 bases). Trimming pared 5 bases from V and 4 bases from J, leaving 12 bases between. The CDR3 is 14 amino acids. CDR1 and CDR2 from the germline V gene are WNHNN and SYGVQD (reference sequence). CDR3 in amino acids: CASSLGTSYNEQFF. Written as DNA, the CDR3 is TGCGCCAGCAGTTTGGGGACAAGTTACAATGAGCAGTTCTTC.

V gene TRBV2 combines with J gene TRBJ2-3; D is unclear. CDR1 SNHLY and CDR2 FYNNEI come from the germline V gene. The V end was cut by 4 bases, the J end by 2 bases, with 4 bases between. This CDR3 is 12 amino acids long. The CDR3 coding sequence is TGTGCCAGCAGTGCTCTCACAGATACGCAGTATTTT. It specifies CASSALTDTQYF.

The chain recombines TRBV25-1 with TRBJ1-1, with TRBD1 matching over 9 bases. Trimming took 3 bases from V and 5 from J; bases not matched to a gene: 4. The CDR3 totals 14 residues. Germline V gene sequence: CDR1 MGHDK, CDR2 SYGVNS. The DNA of the CDR3 is TGTGCCAGCAGTGAGCACAGGGGGCAAACTGAAGCTTTCTTT. As protein: CASSEHRGQTEAFF.

The chain has TRBV28 and TRBJ1-5; D remains ambiguous. V shed 7 bases and J shed 2 bases, with 15 bases lying between them. The CDR3 is 15 amino acids. Germline V gene sequence: CDR1 MDHEN, CDR2 SYDVKM. In nucleotides, the CDR3 is TGTGCCAGCATAGCGCGGGCTATGGGCAATCAGCCCCAGCATTTT. Translation: CASIARAMGNQPQHF. Looking up the rest from reference TRBV28 and TRBJ1-5 gives the full variable domain: DVKVTQSSRYLVKRTGEKVFLECVQDMDHENMFWYRQDPGLGLRLIYFSYDVKMKEKGDIPEGYSVSREKKERFSLILESASTNQTSMYLCASIARAMGNQPQHFGDGTRLSIL.

V gene TRBV5-1 combines with J gene TRBJ2-3, with TRBD1 matching 9 bases. The germline CDR1 and CDR2 sequences are SGHRS and YFSETQ. This CDR3 region has 16 residues. Trimming removed 3 bases from V and 2 bases from J; junction bases left unmatched: 7. CDR3 amino acids: CASSYPRDRVTDTQYF. The CDR3 DNA reads TGCGCCAGCAGCTACCCCCGGGACAGGGTCACAGATACGCAGTATTTT.

The chain links TRBV18 to TRBJ2-3; 7 bases are a match to TRBD1. J gave up 1 base and V 0 bases, and 1 base lay outside the gene matches. Looked up from germline, CDR1 is KGHSH and CDR2 is LQKENI. The CDR3 covers 15 residues. Written as DNA, the CDR3 is TGTGCCAGCTCACCACCCGGGACAGGCACAGATACGCAGTATTTT. Its translation: CASSPPGTGTDTQYF.

This rearrangement joins TRBV6-5 to TRBJ2-3; TRBD1 aligns across 11 bases. CDR1 MNHEY and CDR2 SVGAGI come from the germline V gene. This CDR3 contains 16 residues. The J segment lost 5 bases and the V segment lost 2 bases, leaving 6 bases of the junction unmatched. The CDR3 spells CASSYRGQGAKDTQYF. Written as DNA, the CDR3 is TGTGCCAGCAGTTACCGTGGACAGGGGGCGAAAGATACGCAGTATTTT.

This chain connects TRBV2 to TRBJ2-7, with 8 positions matching TRBD1. Germline values: CDR1 SNHLY, CDR2 FYNNEI. The V segment lost 3 bases and the J segment 3 bases; nucleotides outside the gene matches: 4. This CDR3 has 14 amino acids. The CDR3 loop reads CASSEYRGSYEQYF. DNA for the CDR3: TGTGCCAGCAGTGAGTACAGGGGGAGCTACGAGCAGTACTTC.

The CDR3 loop is CASRSGGTYNEQFF. CDR3 DNA sequence: TGTGCCAGCAGGTCGGGGGGGACCTACAATGAGCAGTTCTTC. The chain uses TRBV6-5 and TRBJ2-1; 8 bases agree with TRBD2. CDR3 length: 14 residues. CDR1 and CDR2 (germline): MNHEY, SVGAGI. The trim removed 6 bases at V and 2 bases at J, leaving 3 bases unmatched.

This clone was detected only once. The chain combines TRBV28 with TRBJ1-5, with D possibly TRBD1 on 5 matching bases. Germline lookup yields CDR1 MDHEN and CDR2 SYDVKM. The length of the CDR3 is 14 residues. Trimming took 5 bases from V and 5 from J, leaving 13 bases between them. For the CDR3, the DNA is TGTGCCAGCAGTAAATTACGGGGGGATCAGCCCCAGCATTTT. Protein sequence: CASSKLRGDQPQHF.

This clone was observed once. The J gene is TRBJ2-1, the V gene TRBV7-9; possibly TRBD1 for D (6 bases). Germline V gene data show CDR1 as SEHNR and CDR2 as FQNEAQ (reference sequence). The CDR3 has 15 residues. V gave up 3 bases and J gave up 0 bases, with 9 bases separating them. The CDR3 is CASSFTGRSYNEQFF. CDR3 nucleotides: TGTGCCAGCAGCTTTACAGGGCGCTCCTACAATGAGCAGTTCTTC.

The chain employs TRBV2 and TRBJ1-1; TRBD1 aligns across 12 bases. The CDR3 extends over 14 amino acids. V was clipped by 6 bases and J by 6 bases; unmatched bases: 5. Germline assignment: CDR1 SNHLY and CDR2 FYNNEI. CDR3 in amino acids: CASRGTGGVPEAFF. The DNA for the CDR3 is TGTGCCAGCAGGGGGACAGGGGGCGTACCTGAAGCTTTCTTT.

The chain recombines TRBV5-1 with TRBJ2-1; 7 bases map to TRBD2. CDR3 length: 14 amino acids. Germline loops: CDR1 SGHRS, CDR2 YFSETQ. The J segment lost 7 bases and the V segment lost 0 bases, leaving 4 bases of the junction unmatched. CDR3: CASSLGPGLNEQFF. CDR3 coding DNA: TGCGCCAGCAGCTTGGGGCCGGGACTAAATGAGCAGTTCTTC.

V usage is TRBV5-6 and J usage is TRBJ2-2, with D uncertain. Germline values: CDR1 SGHDT, CDR2 YYEEEE. This CDR3 spans 15 amino acids. V dropped 6 bases and J dropped 0 bases, with 12 bases sitting between them. The CDR3 region is CASNWYGSNTGELFF. DNA of the CDR3: TGTGCCAGCAACTGGTACGGGTCGAACACCGGGGAGCTGTTTTTT.